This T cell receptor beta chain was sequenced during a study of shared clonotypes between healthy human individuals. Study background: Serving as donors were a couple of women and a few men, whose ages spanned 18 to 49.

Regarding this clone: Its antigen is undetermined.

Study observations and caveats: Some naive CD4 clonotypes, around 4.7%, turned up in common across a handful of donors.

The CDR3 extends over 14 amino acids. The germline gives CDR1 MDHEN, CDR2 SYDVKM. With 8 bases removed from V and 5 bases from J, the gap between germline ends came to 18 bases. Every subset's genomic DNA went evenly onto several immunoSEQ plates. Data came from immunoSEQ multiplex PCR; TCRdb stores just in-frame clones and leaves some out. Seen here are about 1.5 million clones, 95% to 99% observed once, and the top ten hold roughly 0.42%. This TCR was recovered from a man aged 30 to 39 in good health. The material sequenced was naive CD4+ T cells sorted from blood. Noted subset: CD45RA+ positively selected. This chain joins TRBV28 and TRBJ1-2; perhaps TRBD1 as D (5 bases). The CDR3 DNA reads TGTGCCAGCGTCCGGGGCAGGAGGTATTATGGCTACACCTTC. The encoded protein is CASVRGRRYYGYTF.